The clone carrying this T cell receptor (beta chain) has just a few counts. V lost 7 bases and J 4 bases, leaving 18 bases between the germline ends. Germline V gene sequence: CDR1 SGDLS, CDR2 YYNGEE. The length of the CDR3 is 14 residues. Enrolled through a virtual design, the participants were between 18 and 89 years of age and came from approximately 25 US areas. The study assigned cohorts using participant-reported clinical history. This record comes from a study of blood T cell repertoires in COVID-19. Study information: Sources were T cells, B-cell-depleted T cells, or PBMCs; the material itself was cDNA or gDNA.

Sequencing was performed with immunoSEQ multiplex PCR; in TCRdb, only in-frame clones are kept and a portion is missing. The sample yields roughly 150,000 clones, roughly 85% seen once. The J gene is TRBJ2-7, the V gene TRBV9; D possibly corresponds to TRBD2 (6 bases). The receptor was isolated from a man over 45 who had recovered from COVID-19. Sequencing was done on a sample of PBMCs or T cells enriched from blood (not recorded which). The CDR3 nucleotides read TGTGCCAGCGCCCCGGGACTTACCGTATACGAGCAGTACTTC. It codes for CASAPGLTVYEQYF.